This T cell receptor (beta chain) was recorded in a study of CD8+ T cells in alopecia areata. The sample's treatment: oral pan-JAK inhibitor, 5-10 mg twice daily. Sequencing templates came from extracted RNA that was reverse transcribed into cDNA. Some clones are missing from TCRdb's copy, which holds only in-frame ones; the method was immunoSEQ multiplex PCR. Of about 160,000 clones in the sample, about two thirds were seen once. CDR1 is SEHNR, CDR2 FQNEAQ, per germline (reference sequence). The CDR3 consists of 17 residues. V was pared by 4 bases and J by 1 base, with 19 bases between. This clone appeared once.

The specimen was CD4+ T cells sorted from blood, collected at week 4, from a patient treated with tofacitinib. The rearrangement uses TRBV7-9 and TRBJ1-1; a possible D gene is TRBD1 (5 bases). This receptor was obtained from a human donor with alopecia areata. The CDR3 region is CASSSQLMGPSNTEAFF. As DNA, the CDR3 is TGTGCCAGCAGCTCTCAGTTAATGGGACCTTCGAACACTGAAGCTTTCTTT.